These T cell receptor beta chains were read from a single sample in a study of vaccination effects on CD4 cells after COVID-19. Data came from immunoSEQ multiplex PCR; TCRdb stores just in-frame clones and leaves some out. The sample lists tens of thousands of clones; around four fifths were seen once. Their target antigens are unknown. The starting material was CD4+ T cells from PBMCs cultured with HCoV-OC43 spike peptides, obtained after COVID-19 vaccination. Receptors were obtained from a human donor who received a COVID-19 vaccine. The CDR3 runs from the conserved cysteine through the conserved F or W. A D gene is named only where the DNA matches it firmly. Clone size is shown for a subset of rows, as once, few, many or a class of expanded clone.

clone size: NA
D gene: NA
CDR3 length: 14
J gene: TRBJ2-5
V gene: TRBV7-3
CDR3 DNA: TGTGCCAGCAGCTTGATGGGCCCCGGAGAGACCCAGTACTTC
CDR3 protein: CASSLMGPGETQYF

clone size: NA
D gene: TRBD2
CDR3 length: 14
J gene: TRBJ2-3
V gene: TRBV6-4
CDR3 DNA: TGTGCCAGCAAGAGACTAGCGGCAACAGATACGCAGTATTTT
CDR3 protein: CASKRLAATDTQYF

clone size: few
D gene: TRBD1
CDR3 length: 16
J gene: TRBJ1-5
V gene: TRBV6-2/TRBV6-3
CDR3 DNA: TGTGCCAGCAGTTACCGACAGGGAGTGAGCAATCAGCCCCAGCATTTT
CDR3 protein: CASSYRQGVSNQPQHF

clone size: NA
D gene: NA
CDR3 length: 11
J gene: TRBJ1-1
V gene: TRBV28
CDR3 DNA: TGTGCCAGCAGCTTGCGCGCTGAAGCTTTCTTT
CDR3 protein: CASSLRAEAFF

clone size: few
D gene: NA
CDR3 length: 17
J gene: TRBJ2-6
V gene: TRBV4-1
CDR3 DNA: TGCGCCAGCAGCCAAGCTACAGAGTCCTCTGGGGCCAACGTCCTGACTTTC
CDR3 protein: CASSQATESSGANVLTF

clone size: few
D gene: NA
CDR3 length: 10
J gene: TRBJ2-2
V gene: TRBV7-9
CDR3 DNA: TGTGCCAGCAGCAGACAGGTGCTGTTTTTT
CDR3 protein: CASSRQVLFF

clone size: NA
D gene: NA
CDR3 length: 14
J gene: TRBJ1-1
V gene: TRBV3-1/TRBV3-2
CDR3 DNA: TGTGCCAGCAGCCTCCTCCGGACGAACACTGAAGCTTTCTTT
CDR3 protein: CASSLLRTNTEAFF

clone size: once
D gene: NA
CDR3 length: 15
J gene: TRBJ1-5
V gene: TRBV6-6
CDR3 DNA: TGTGCCAGCAGTTACACAGGTAGGAGCAATCAGCCCCAGCATTTT
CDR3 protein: CASSYTGRSNQPQHF

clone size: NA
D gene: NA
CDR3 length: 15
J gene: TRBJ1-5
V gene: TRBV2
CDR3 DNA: TGTGCCAGCAGTGAAGAAAGGGGGGGGAGGTCGCCCCAGCATTTT
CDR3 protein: CASSEERGGRSPQHF

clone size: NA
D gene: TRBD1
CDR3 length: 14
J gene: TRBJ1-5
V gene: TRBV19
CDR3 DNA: TGTGCCACTGCGGGACAGGGCCTTAATCAGCCCCAGCATTTT
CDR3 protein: CATAGQGLNQPQHF

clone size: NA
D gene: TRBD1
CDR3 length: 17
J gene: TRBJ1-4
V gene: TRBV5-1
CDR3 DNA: TGCGCCAGCAGCTTGTGGACAGGGGGCGGAACTAATGAAAAACTGTTTTTT
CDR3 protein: CASSLWTGGGTNEKLFF

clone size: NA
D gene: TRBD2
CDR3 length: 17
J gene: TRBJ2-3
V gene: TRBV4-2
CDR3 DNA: TGTGCCAGCAGCCAAGTTACGGCGCGGGGGGGTGTAGATACGCAGTATTTT
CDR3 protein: CASSQVTARGGVDTQYF